These T cell receptor beta chains were read from a single sample in a study of blood T cell repertoires in COVID-19. The protocol was immunoSEQ multiplex PCR, while the TCRdb copy is restricted to in-frame clones and leaves out a portion. The sample includes around 300,000 clones, almost 85% seen only once; the top ten take approximately 7.9%. Sequenced input: peripheral blood. The receptors here all came from a human donor in a cohort sampled during active COVID-19. Both conserved end residues are part of each CDR3. The D gene is left open where the match is weak. Clone size is shown for a subset of rows, as once, few, many or a class of expanded clone.

-	TRBV7-9	TRBJ1-2	-	TGTGCCAGCAGCCATGGAATGTTAGGGGCTACAAACTATGGCTACACCTTC	CASSHGMLGATNYGYTF
TRBD1	TRBV3-1/TRBV3-2	TRBJ2-7	-	TGTGCCAGCAGCCAACCTACCGGGACAGGGTTGGGGGAGCAGTACTTC	CASSQPTGTGLGEQYF
-	TRBV30	TRBJ1-1	once	TGTGCCTGGAGTCGACAGAAGAACACTGAAGCTTTCTTT	CAWSRQKNTEAFF
TRBD1	TRBV5-1	TRBJ1-5	-	TGCGCCAGCAGGGCCGGGACAGAGCCCTATCAGCCCCAGCATTTT	CASRAGTEPYQPQHF
TRBD1	TRBV18	TRBJ1-4	few	TGTGCCAGCTCACCACCGCTCTCCCCGACAGGGGGGAATGAAAAACTGTTTTTT	CASSPPLSPTGGNEKLFF
TRBD1	TRBV27	TRBJ1-1	-	TGTGCCAGCAAGGCGGACAGGCTCAACACTGAAGCTTTCTTT	CASKADRLNTEAFF
TRBD1	TRBV29-1	TRBJ1-1	-	TGCAGCGTGCCAAGGGGGTTGACAGGGGCTGAAGCTTTCTTT	CSVPRGLTGAEAFF
-	TRBV2	TRBJ2-6	-	TGTGCCAGCAGCACCCAGGTCGGGCAGGGCGGAGCTGGGGCCAACGTCCTGACTTTC	CASSTQVGQGGAGANVLTF
TRBD1	TRBV14	TRBJ1-1	once	TGTGCCAGCAGCCAAGATCAGGCAGGGGGGGCTTTCTTT	CASSQDQAGGAFF
TRBD2	TRBV10-3	TRBJ2-7	-	TGTGCCATCAGACGGTCGCTAGCGGACTACGAGCAGTACTTC	CAIRRSLADYEQYF
-	TRBV7-9	TRBJ1-2	-	TGTGCCAGCAGCTTAGCGAACAGGGTTTATGGCTACACCTTC	CASSLANRVYGYTF
-	TRBV5-4	TRBJ2-6	few	TGTGCCAGCAGCTTGTACATCCGTCCTGGGGCCAACGTCCTGACTTTC	CASSLYIRPGANVLTF
-	TRBV24-1	TRBJ2-2	-	TGTGCCACCAGTGATTTCTCGGGAGAACGAACCGGGGAGCTGTTTTTT	CATSDFSGERTGELFF
-	TRBV2	TRBJ2-7	-	TGTGCCGCCAACCTACAGGGCCGCTACGAGCAGTACTTC	CAANLQGRYEQYF
-	TRBV5-1	TRBJ1-1	-	TGCGCCAGCAAAAAAGAGGGAAGCACTGAAGCTTTCTTT	CASKKEGSTEAFF
TRBD1	TRBV5-1	TRBJ2-7	-	TGCGCCAGCAGCCCGCAGACAGGGGACCACGAGCAGTACTTC	CASSPQTGDHEQYF
-	TRBV12-3/TRBV12-4	TRBJ1-3	-	TGTGCCAGAAGTACGGGGAACACCATATATTTT	CARSTGNTIYF
-	TRBV5-4	TRBJ1-4	-	TGTGCCAGCAAACCCCAGGGAATTGAAAAACTGTTTTTT	CASKPQGIEKLFF
-	TRBV4-2	TRBJ2-2	-	TGTGCCAGCAGCCAAGGAGCTAGCCTGAACACCGGGGAGCTGTTTTTT	CASSQGASLNTGELFF
TRBD1	TRBV2	TRBJ1-1	-	TGTGCCAGCACCGAAACCGGGACAGGCCGGAACACTGAAGCTTTCTTT	CASTETGTGRNTEAFF
-	TRBV29-1	TRBJ1-2	-	TGCAGCGTTGTGGCCCTGAACTATGGCTACACCTTC	CSVVALNYGYTF
TRBD1	TRBV27	TRBJ1-1	-	TGTGCCACCCGACAGGGGAACACTGAAGCTTTCTTT	CATRQGNTEAFF
TRBD1	TRBV5-4	TRBJ2-7	-	TGTGCCAGCAGCCCCGGACAGGGGACTTTCTACGAGCAGTACTTC	CASSPGQGTFYEQYF
-	TRBV6-5	TRBJ2-3	-	TGTGCCAACCGGGACAACACAGATACGCAGTATTTT	CANRDNTDTQYF
TRBD1	TRBV5-6	TRBJ2-2	-	TGTGCCAGCAGCTCACCGGGACAGGGCGACGGGGAGCTGTTTTTT	CASSSPGQGDGELFF
TRBD1	TRBV5-4	TRBJ1-2	-	TGTGCCAGCAGCTTGCAGGGGGCGGAGGGCTACACCTTC	CASSLQGAEGYTF
-	TRBV30	TRBJ1-5	-	TGTGCCTGGAGGACGGGACTATCGAATCAGCCCCAGCATTTT	CAWRTGLSNQPQHF
TRBD2	TRBV7-9	TRBJ2-2	-	TGTGCCAGCAGCCCCCCCGGGGGGGGACGAACCGGGGAGCTGTTTTTT	CASSPPGGGRTGELFF
TRBD2	TRBV27	TRBJ2-3	-	TGTGCCAGCACGCTAGCGGGGGGTTGGGATACGCAGTATTTT	CASTLAGGWDTQYF
-	TRBV5-1	TRBJ1-2	-	TGCGCCAGCAGCTTTGCAGGGCCTGGCTATGGCTACACCTTC	CASSFAGPGYGYTF
TRBD1	TRBV2	TRBJ1-1	-	TGTGCCAGCATAAACAGGGGGCACGGTGAAGCTTTCTTT	CASINRGHGEAFF
-	TRBV5-8	TRBJ1-4	-	TGTGCCAGCAGCAAACGACCCCGGGCTAATGAAAAACTGTTTTTT	CASSKRPRANEKLFF
-	TRBV3-1/TRBV3-2	TRBJ1-1	-	TGTGCCAGCAGCCCCTGGGAAGGAAAGGGGATGAACACTGAAGCTTTCTTT	CASSPWEGKGMNTEAFF
TRBD2	TRBV18	TRBJ2-3	few	TGTGCCAGCTCACAATCTAGCGGGGGGGCCATGGATACGCAGTATTTT	CASSQSSGGAMDTQYF
-	TRBV12-3/TRBV12-4	TRBJ2-4	-	TGTGCCAGCAGTTTACAACAGGGAGACATTCAGTACTTC	CASSLQQGDIQYF
TRBD1	TRBV5-4	TRBJ1-2	-	TGTGCCAGCAGCTTGGCAGGGGGCTATGATGGCTACACCTTC	CASSLAGGYDGYTF
TRBD1	TRBV9	TRBJ2-2	-	TGTGCCAGCAGCGTAAATCAGGGACAGCCGAACACCGGGGAGCTGTTTTTT	CASSVNQGQPNTGELFF
TRBD1	TRBV7-9	TRBJ2-7	-	TGTGCCAGCAGCTTGGCGACAGGGGAAAGCTACGAGCAGTACTTC	CASSLATGESYEQYF
-	TRBV3-1/TRBV3-2	TRBJ1-2	-	TGTGCCAGCAGCCCCAGGGCCAGCTATGGCTACACCTTC	CASSPRASYGYTF
-	TRBV6-5	TRBJ1-2	-	TGTGCCAGCAGTAAGGCCCCAAGGGGCGAGGATGGCTACACCTTC	CASSKAPRGEDGYTF
-	TRBV7-9	TRBJ1-1	-	TGTGCCAGCACCCCGGGGAGGGGAGGGAACACTGAAGCTTTCTTT	CASTPGRGGNTEAFF
TRBD1	TRBV5-5	TRBJ2-1	-	TGTGCCAGCAGCTTGTACCCGGACAGGGATAATGAGCAGTTCTTC	CASSLYPDRDNEQFF
-	TRBV12-3/TRBV12-4	TRBJ1-5	-	TGTGCCAGCAGTGGGAGAGATCAGCCCCAGCATTTT	CASSGRDQPQHF
-	TRBV6-5	TRBJ2-7	-	TGTGCCAGCAGTTACGCCCTCAACGGCGAGCAGTACTTC	CASSYALNGEQYF
-	TRBV6-1	TRBJ1-6	once	TGTGCCAGCAGTGTGTCTGCAGGGTCGTATAATTCACCCCTCCACTTT	CASSVSAGSYNSPLHF
-	TRBV7-9	TRBJ1-4	-	TGTGCCAGCAGCCCCCGGGGGGTGGAAGAAAAACTGTTTTTT	CASSPRGVEEKLFF
TRBD1	TRBV25-1	TRBJ2-7	few	TGTGCCAGCAGTGATGAGGCAGGGGGAATGTACTACGAGCAGTACTTC	CASSDEAGGMYYEQYF
-	TRBV4-1	TRBJ1-6	-	TGCGCCAGCAGCCAGAGCAGGGATTACTCCTATAATTCACCCCTCCACTTT	CASSQSRDYSYNSPLHF
-	TRBV7-3	TRBJ2-1	-	TGTGCCAGCAGCCCCCCGGGGTACAATGAGCAGTTCTTC	CASSPPGYNEQFF